The 5 T cell receptor beta chains reported below all come from one sample, sequenced in a study of stem cell transplantation in POMP-related autoinflammatory disease. Using immunoSEQ multiplex PCR, the repertoire was profiled, and TCRdb retains in-frame clones only, with some absent. Of about 26,000 clones in the sample, 75% to 85% were seen once. The sample in question was CD4+ T cells from PBMCs, obtained before stem cell transplantation. Receptors were obtained from a human donor with POMP-related autoinflammation and immune dysregulation (PRAID).

This chain uses TRBV28 with TRBJ2-1, with TRBD2 matching 14 bases. Trimming took 0 bases from V and 2 from J; bases not matched to a gene: 6. Germline lookup yields CDR1 MDHEN and CDR2 SYDVKM. The CDR3 length is 19 residues. The CDR3 spells CASSLWGLAGESAYNEQFF. In DNA form, the CDR3 reads TGTGCCAGCAGTTTATGGGGACTAGCGGGGGAAAGTGCCTACAATGAGCAGTTCTTC.

The chain carries TRBV4-1 and TRBJ1-2; no clear D gene. CDR3 length: 14 amino acids. Looked up from germline, CDR1 is MGHRA and CDR2 is YSYEKL. V shed 1 base and J shed 2 bases, with 8 bases lying between them. The CDR3 is CASSQVSGNYGYTF. The CDR3 DNA reads TGCGCCAGCAGCCAAGTGTCTGGGAACTATGGCTACACCTTC.

The DNA for the CDR3 is TGTGCCGTCGGGACAGCACACAGCTCTGGGGCCAACGTCCTGACTTTC. Protein product: CAVGTAHSSGANVLTF. This chain joins TRBV2 and TRBJ2-6; TRBD1 agrees at 7 bases. CDR1 and CDR2 (germline): SNHLY, FYNNEI. V shed 11 bases, J shed 0 bases, and the junction held 10 bases outside the gene matches. CDR3 length: 16 amino acids. Variable domain in full (rest from reference TRBV2 and TRBJ2-6): EPEVTQTPSHQVTQMGQEVILRCVPISNHLYFYWYRQILGQKVEFLVSFYNNEISEKSEIFDDQFSVERPDGSNFTLKIRSTKLEDSAMYFCAVGTAHSSGANVLTFGAGSRLTVL.

The chain recombines TRBV15 with TRBJ1-2; TRBD1 matches at 7 bases. The length of the CDR3 is 16 residues. The trim removed 2 bases at V and 4 bases at J, leaving 10 bases unmatched. CDR1 LNHNV and CDR2 YYDKDF come from the germline V gene (reference sequence). CDR3 sequence (DNA): TGTGCCACCAGCAGAATAACCGGGACAGAAGTCTATGGCTACACCTTC. Translating gives CATSRITGTEVYGYTF.

The chain is built from TRBV29-1 and TRBJ1-2, with a possible D match to TRBD1 (5 bases). Between the trimmed V and J ends, which lost 1 base and 1 base, there was a span of 10 bases. CDR1 SQVTM and CDR2 ANQGSEA come from the germline V gene. The CDR3 spans 14 residues. In nucleotides, the CDR3 is TGCAGCGTTGAAGGGCAGGGAAGTAACTATGGCTACACCTTC. Translating it yields CSVEGQGSNYGYTF.